This T cell receptor beta chain was retrieved from a study of sequential checkpoint blockade in melanoma (dated by TCRdb to about 2019). Broadly, across the study: In a 1:1 randomization, patients received either first-line nivolumab then ipilimumab (arm A) or ipilimumab then nivolumab (arm B). Maintenance nivolumab came after both trial sequences.

Results the study describes overall, beyond this receptor: Validation of the response-prediction model combining TCR metrics and mutation burden is needed in larger, independent patient cohorts.

Of note for this clone: This receptor's antigen is unknown. Per-nucleotide qualities are absent, and no much larger clonotype sits a single base away.

The germline V gene (reference sequence) yields GTSNPN for CDR1 and SVGIG for CDR2. The CDR3 covers 16 residues, taking in both the cysteine and the phenylalanine. CDR3 DNA only is kept here, 48 bases in frame from base 1. Germline trimming amounts to 2 bases on V and 2 bases on J, with 7 as the count of junction bases outside the gene matches. TCRbeta CDR3 regions were immunosequenced from genomic DNA with the immunoSEQ Assay. Genomic DNA was amplified by bias-controlled multiplex PCR before high-throughput sequencing. Per the source publication's procedure: To quantify the absolute abundance of each unique TCRbeta CDR3 region, the sequences were collapsed and filtered. Clonality, defined as 1 minus Pielou's evenness, was calculated using productive rearrangements only. Clones with significantly greater frequencies in on-treatment versus baseline samples were identified using a previously published method. TCRdb obtained this table from immuneACCESS and retained in-frame rearrangements with V and J assigned. These tables miss some clones; where compared with another copy, unresolved V genes account for less than half of the shortfall, and the remainder is unexplained. V and J calls and clone size follow that table, whereas D and trimming were derived from the DNA. The sample table shows tens of thousands of clones, and 70% to 90% are seen once. Of the sample, roughly a fifth is held by the ten largest clones.

Interpreted using the paper, the treatment or condition label stands for: randomized to nivolumab then ipilimumab (arm A) or the reverse (arm B). None of the patients in the trial had previously been given DNA-damaging chemotherapy. Live CD3+CD8+ cells negative for CD19 and CD56 were sorted from thawed PBMCs on a FACS Aria II flow cytometer. Samples came from patients with melanoma in CheckMate 064, a randomized, open-label phase II trial of sequential checkpoint blockade. Peripheral blood mononuclear cells were collected by leukapheresis, purified using Ficoll-Paque, and frozen in human serum containing about 10% DMSO. Purity of sorted blood CD3+CD8+ cells was verified at >95% immediately after sorting, followed by DNA extraction.

The specimen comprised CD8+ T cells sorted from blood (inferred from file names), sampled from a patient given nivolumab and ipilimumab in sequence. Here the chain combines TRBV30 and TRBJ2-2; the junction holds 8 bases that match TRBD2. The sequence derives from a human donor with melanoma. The nucleotide sequence reads as follows: TGTGCCTGGAGTCCCCCGGGAGGGGGAAACACCGGGGAGCTGTTTTTT. This is translated as CAWSPPGGGNTGELFF.